The rows below give T cell receptor beta chains drawn from one sample of a study of T cell responses to AZD1222 COVID-19 vaccine. Generated by immunoSEQ multiplex PCR, the TCRdb table keeps only in-frame clones and is missing some. The sample lists tens of thousands of clones, roughly 86% seen once, with approximately 2.5% in the top ten. Specimen: peripheral blood, collected 28 days after the second AZD1222 dose. The receptors were sampled from an adult who received the AZD1222 COVID-19 vaccine. The CDR3 runs from the conserved cysteine through the conserved F or W. The D gene is left open where the match is weak. Size tells how often a clone was seen (once, few, many) or the class of an expanded clone, and some rows leave it out.

V	size	D	J	CDR3	DNA
TRBV7-8	-	-	TRBJ2-1	CASSASSTHNEQFF	TGTGCCAGCAGCGCCTCTAGCACCCACAATGAGCAGTTCTTC
TRBV27	-	TRBD1	TRBJ1-5	CASSQDRGRQPQHF	TGTGCCAGCAGTCAGGACAGGGGGCGTCAGCCCCAGCATTTT
TRBV6-5	once	-	TRBJ1-1	CASSYSQGMGTEAFF	TGTGCCAGCAGTTACTCACAGGGTATGGGCACTGAAGCTTTCTTT
TRBV10-3	-	TRBD1	TRBJ1-2	CATTVAGGATGYTF	TGTGCCACCACGGTCGCAGGGGGCGCTACTGGCTACACCTTC
TRBV7-6	-	-	TRBJ2-3	CASSLGGSGRTDTQYF	TGTGCCAGCAGCTTAGGGGGGAGCGGACGCACAGATACGCAGTATTTT
TRBV6-4	few	TRBD2	TRBJ2-1	CASSILAGVGEQFF	TGTGCCAGCAGCATACTAGCGGGAGTTGGTGAGCAGTTCTTC
TRBV11-2	-	TRBD2	TRBJ2-7	CASSPGLAGGTHEQYF	TGTGCCAGCAGCCCAGGACTAGCGGGAGGGACCCACGAGCAGTACTTC
TRBV3-1/TRBV3-2	-	TRBD1	TRBJ2-7	CATQGAGYWEQYF	TGTGCCACCCAGGGGGCAGGCTATTGGGAGCAGTACTTC
TRBV7-9	-	-	TRBJ1-2	CASSLGGPTNYGYTF	TGTGCCAGCAGCTTAGGCGGACCGACTAACTATGGCTACACCTTC
TRBV28	-	TRBD1	TRBJ1-2	CASSLIGQGSYGYTF	TGTGCCAGCAGTTTAATCGGACAGGGGTCCTATGGCTACACCTTC
TRBV9	-	TRBD2	TRBJ2-7	CASSVGSGRAHEQYF	TGTGCCAGCAGCGTAGGAAGCGGGAGGGCCCACGAGCAGTACTTC
TRBV28	-	-	TRBJ2-2	CASSPRVGTGELFF	TGTGCCAGCAGCCCCAGGGTAGGAACCGGGGAGCTGTTTTTT
TRBV28	-	TRBD1	TRBJ2-5	CASSLRTGALETQYF	TGTGCCAGCAGTCTCCGGACAGGGGCGCTGGAGACCCAGTACTTC
TRBV4-1	-	TRBD1	TRBJ1-5	CASSSGGWGQTNQPQHF	TGCGCCAGCAGCTCCGGGGGATGGGGACAGACGAATCAGCCCCAGCATTTT
TRBV7-2	-	TRBD1	TRBJ2-2	CASSLVIQGAGELFF	TGTGCCAGCAGCTTAGTTATTCAGGGGGCCGGGGAGCTGTTTTTT
TRBV3-1/TRBV3-2	-	TRBD1	TRBJ2-4	CASSQLRTGENIQYF	TGTGCCAGCAGCCAACTTCGGACAGGGGAAAACATTCAGTACTTC
TRBV28	-	-	TRBJ2-1	CASSFPRLGRNNEQFF	TGTGCCAGCAGTTTCCCGCGACTAGGGCGTAACAATGAGCAGTTCTTC
TRBV6-5	-	TRBD1	TRBJ2-2	CASSRGQLPGELFF	TGTGCCAGCAGCCGGGGACAGTTGCCCGGGGAGCTGTTTTTT
TRBV3-1/TRBV3-2	-	-	TRBJ1-4	CASSQVWGRATNEKLFF	TGTGCCAGCAGCCAAGTATGGGGGCGCGCTACTAATGAAAAACTGTTTTTT
TRBV25-1	-	-	TRBJ1-2	CASSATFYGYTF	TGTGCCAGCAGTGCAACGTTCTATGGCTACACCTTC
TRBV5-6	-	-	TRBJ1-2	CASSLGRLRYGYTF	TGTGCCAGCAGCTTGGGGAGGCTACGTTATGGCTACACCTTC
TRBV7-6	-	-	TRBJ2-1	CASSLTTGEQFF	TGTGCCAGCAGCTTAACAACCGGGGAGCAGTTCTTC
TRBV10-3	few	-	TRBJ1-2	CAIAGLSYGYTF	TGTGCCATCGCAGGGCTTTCCTATGGCTACACCTTC
TRBV15	-	-	TRBJ1-1	CATSRDPTRVTTEAFF	TGTGCCACCAGCAGAGATCCAACCCGGGTCACCACTGAAGCTTTCTTT
TRBV27	-	TRBD2	TRBJ2-1	CASSFGGEQFF	TGTGCCAGCAGTTTCGGGGGGGAACAGTTCTTC
TRBV27	-	-	TRBJ1-6	CASSPGAEDSPLHF	TGTGCCAGCAGTCCTGGGGCAGAAGATTCACCCCTCCACTTT
TRBV5-1	once	-	TRBJ2-5	CASRPGTARETQYF	TGCGCCAGCAGACCTGGGACCGCGAGAGAGACCCAGTACTTC
TRBV4-2	-	TRBD2	TRBJ2-7	CASSQGPGLAGGGEQYF	TGTGCCAGCAGCCAAGGCCCGGGGCTAGCGGGAGGAGGGGAGCAGTACTTC
TRBV7-6	-	-	TRBJ1-6	CASSSPAQNSPLHF	TGTGCCAGCAGCTCCCCCGCTCAAAATTCACCCCTCCACTTT
TRBV30	few	-	TRBJ2-7	CAWSSGVQDREQYF	TGTGCCTGGAGTTCGGGCGTCCAGGATCGCGAGCAGTACTTC
TRBV4-2	-	TRBD2	TRBJ2-3	CASSQDPGLAGVGDTQYF	TGTGCCAGCAGCCAAGACCCCGGACTAGCGGGAGTAGGAGATACGCAGTATTTT
TRBV5-1	-	TRBD1	TRBJ1-3	CASSSTGQDNTIYF	TGCGCCAGCAGCTCCACCGGACAGGACAACACCATATATTTT
TRBV21-1	-	-	TRBJ2-2	CASSSQSTGWGPPGELFF	TGTGCCAGCAGCTCCCAGAGTACAGGGTGGGGGCCCCCCGGGGAGCTGTTTTTT
TRBV18	-	-	TRBJ2-5	CASSPSGRETQYF	TGTGCCAGCTCACCGTCAGGGAGAGAGACCCAGTACTTC
TRBV19	-	-	TRBJ1-5	CASKTHRQLNQPQHF	TGTGCCAGTAAAACCCACCGACAGTTGAATCAGCCCCAGCATTTT
TRBV7-3	once	TRBD2	TRBJ2-7	CASSPVGTSSEQYF	TGTGCCAGCAGCCCGGTCGGGACTAGCAGCGAGCAGTACTTC
TRBV7-9	once	-	TRBJ2-5	CASSFGAETQYF	TGTGCCAGCAGCTTTGGAGCTGAGACCCAGTACTTC
TRBV28	-	-	TRBJ1-4	CASRPPNEKLFF	TGTGCCAGCAGGCCCCCTAATGAAAAACTGTTTTTT
TRBV28	-	-	TRBJ2-1	CASSLGLNNEQFF	TGTGCCAGCAGTTTAGGGCTGAACAATGAGCAGTTCTTC
TRBV2	-	-	TRBJ2-6	CASTFQGGANVLTF	TGTGCCAGCACCTTTCAGGGTGGGGCCAACGTCCTGACTTTC
TRBV28	-	TRBD1	TRBJ1-5	CASSLDRAYSNQPQHF	TGTGCCAGCAGTTTAGACAGGGCCTATAGCAATCAGCCCCAGCATTTT
TRBV21-1	once	-	TRBJ1-4	CATLEGRRDEKLFF	TGTGCCACCTTGGAGGGGAGAAGAGATGAAAAACTGTTTTTT
TRBV7-3	-	-	TRBJ2-5	CASSLTGRVQETQYF	TGTGCCAGCAGCTTAACGGGTAGGGTCCAAGAGACCCAGTACTTC
TRBV28	-	TRBD1	TRBJ2-2	CASSLRTGGNTGELFF	TGTGCCAGCAGTTTGAGGACAGGGGGCAACACCGGGGAGCTGTTTTTT
TRBV7-2	-	-	TRBJ2-1	CASSLVKEQFF	TGTGCCAGCAGCTTAGTTAAAGAGCAGTTCTTC
TRBV7-2	-	-	TRBJ2-2	CASSFGASSVGELFF	TGTGCCAGCAGCTTTGGGGCGAGTTCGGTCGGGGAGCTGTTTTTT
TRBV30	-	-	TRBJ1-2	CAWRGREVYGYTF	TGTGCCTGGAGGGGCCGGGAAGTCTATGGCTACACCTTC
TRBV5-1	-	TRBD1	TRBJ1-1	CASSSQGAPNTEAFF	TGCGCCAGCAGCTCCCAGGGGGCCCCAAACACTGAAGCTTTCTTT
TRBV28	-	-	TRBJ1-1	CASSDSFDAFF	TGTGCCAGCAGTGACTCTTTTGACGCTTTCTTT
TRBV3-1/TRBV3-2	-	TRBD2	TRBJ2-3	CASSPGRGLAGEGRAGTQYF	TGTGCCAGCAGCCCCGGGCGGGGGCTAGCGGGAGAAGGGAGGGCTGGGACGCAGTATTTT
TRBV6-1	-	TRBD2	TRBJ2-4	CASSAGGPIAKNIQYF	TGTGCCAGCAGTGCGGGAGGCCCTATAGCCAAAAACATTCAGTACTTC
TRBV28	-	TRBD1	TRBJ1-2	CASSLAGQETSGYTF	TGTGCCAGCAGTTTGGCGGGACAGGAAACTTCTGGCTACACCTTC
TRBV5-1	-	TRBD2	TRBJ2-7	CASTLAGVVNEQYF	TGCGCCAGCACCCTAGCGGGAGTGGTCAACGAGCAGTACTTC
TRBV13	-	-	TRBJ1-3	CASSSRVDSGNTIYF	TGTGCCAGCAGCTCCAGAGTTGACTCTGGAAACACCATATATTTT
TRBV27	-	TRBD2	TRBJ2-3	CASSSSSGSPRDTQYF	TGTGCCAGCAGTTCATCTAGCGGGAGCCCCAGAGATACGCAGTATTTT